Listed here is a single T cell receptor beta chain. Vbeta (60) and Jbeta (13) primers were used in the PCR. Data came from immunoSEQ multiplex PCR; TCRdb stores just in-frame clones and leaves some out. This table holds some 180,000 clones, around 82% found once. These data come from a study of cytomegalovirus exposure and HLA in healthy donors. Trimming took 5 bases from V and 2 from J, leaving 14 bases between them. The CDR3 runs 15 residues. In germline, CDR1 is SGHTS, CDR2 YDEGEE. Sequenced: PBMCs. This rearrangement joins TRBV5-8 to TRBJ1-3; D uncertain. The receptor's source is a woman aged 30 to 39 in good health and CMV-seronegative. CDR3 region: CASSRRIRPGNTIYF. The CDR3 DNA is TGTGCCAGCAGTAGGAGGATTCGCCCTGGAAACACCATATATTTT.